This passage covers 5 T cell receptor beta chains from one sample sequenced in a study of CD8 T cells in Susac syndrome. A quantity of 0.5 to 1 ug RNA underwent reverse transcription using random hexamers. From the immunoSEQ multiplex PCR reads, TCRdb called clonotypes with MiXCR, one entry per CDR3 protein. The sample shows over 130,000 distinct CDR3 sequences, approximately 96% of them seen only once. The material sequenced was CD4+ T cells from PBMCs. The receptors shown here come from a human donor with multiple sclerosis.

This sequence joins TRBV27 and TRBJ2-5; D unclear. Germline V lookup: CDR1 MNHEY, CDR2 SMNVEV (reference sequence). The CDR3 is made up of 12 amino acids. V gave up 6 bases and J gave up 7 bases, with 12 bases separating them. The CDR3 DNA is TGTGCCAGCAGGGACCCCTTCGGGACCCAGTACTTC. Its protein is CASRDPFGTQYF.

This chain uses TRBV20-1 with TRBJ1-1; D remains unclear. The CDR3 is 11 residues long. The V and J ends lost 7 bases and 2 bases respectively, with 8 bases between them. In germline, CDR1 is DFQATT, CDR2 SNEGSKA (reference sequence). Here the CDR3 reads CSVLGNTEAFF. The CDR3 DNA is TGCAGTGTCTTGGGCAACACTGAAGCTTTCTTT.

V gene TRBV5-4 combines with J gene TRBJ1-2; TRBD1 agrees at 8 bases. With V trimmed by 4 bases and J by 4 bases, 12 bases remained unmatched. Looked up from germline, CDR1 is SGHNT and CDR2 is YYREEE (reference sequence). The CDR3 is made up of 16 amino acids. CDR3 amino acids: CASSTSGTGESYGYTF. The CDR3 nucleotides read TGTGCCAGCAGCACCTCCGGGACAGGAGAAAGCTATGGCTACACCTTC. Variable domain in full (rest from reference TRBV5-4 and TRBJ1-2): ETGVTQSPTHLIKTRGQQVTLRCSSQSGHNTVSWYQQALGQGPQFIFQYYREEENGRGNFPPRFSGLQFPNYSSELNVNALELDDSALYLCASSTSGTGESYGYTFGSGTRLTVV.

CDR3 DNA sequence: TGCAGCGTTGAAGGGGTAGGTCACACTGAAGCTTTCTTT. It translates to CSVEGVGHTEAFF. The rearrangement links TRBV29-1 to TRBJ1-1, with unresolved D. The ends were cut back, 1 base at V and 3 bases at J, with 9 bases in the middle. The germline V gene has CDR1 SQVTM and CDR2 ANQGSEA. This CDR3 has 13 residues.

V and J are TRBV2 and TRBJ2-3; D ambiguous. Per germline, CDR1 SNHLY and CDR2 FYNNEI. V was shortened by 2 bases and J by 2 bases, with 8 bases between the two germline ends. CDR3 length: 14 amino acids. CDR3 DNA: TGTGCCAGCAGTGAACTGGCTGTCACAGATACGCAGTATTTT. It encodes CASSELAVTDTQYF. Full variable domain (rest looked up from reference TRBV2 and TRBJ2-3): EPEVTQTPSHQVTQMGQEVILRCVPISNHLYFYWYRQILGQKVEFLVSFYNNEISEKSEIFDDQFSVERPDGSNFTLKIRSTKLEDSAMYFCASSELAVTDTQYFGPGTRLTVL.